This passage covers 16 T cell receptor beta chains from one sample sequenced in a study of shared clonotypes between healthy human individuals. Profiling relied on immunoSEQ multiplex PCR, and the TCRdb table lists in-frame clones only, not all of them. This table holds about 2 million clones, about 94% found once. Naive CD8 cells lacked CD45RO, underwent positive selection for CCR7 and left out terminally differentiated effector memory CD45RA+ cells. Sequencing was performed on naive CD8+ T cells sorted from blood. The receptors here all came from a man between 18 and 29 years old in good health.

V and J are TRBV15 and TRBJ2-7; D gene uncertain. The V gene lost 1 base and the J gene lost 4 bases, with 17 bases spanning the gap. This CDR3 contains 16 residues. CDR1 and CDR2 from the germline V gene are LNHNV and YYDKDF (reference sequence). CDR3 in DNA: TGTGCCACCAGCAGAGGCAGTCAATCTGCCCCGTACGAGCAGTACTTC. This gives the protein CATSRGSQSAPYEQYF.

V is TRBV6-1 and J is TRBJ2-7; tentative D call: TRBD1 (5 bases). The V end was cut by 1 base, the J end by 2 bases, with 12 bases between. The CDR3 runs 15 residues. The germline CDR1 and CDR2 sequences are MNHNS and SASEGT. The CDR3, as DNA: TGTGCCAGCAGTGAAGGAAGGGGTTACCCCTACGAGCAGTACTTC. Translating it yields CASSEGRGYPYEQYF.

This sequence joins TRBV7-9 and TRBJ2-5; TRBD2 is a possible D gene (6 bases). V lost 8 bases, J lost 2 bases, and 9 bases lay in between. The germline V gene has CDR1 SEHNR and CDR2 FQNEAQ (reference sequence). There are 12 residues in the CDR3. This CDR3 reads CASAGIQETQYF. In nucleotides, the CDR3 is TGTGCCAGCGCGGGGATACAAGAGACCCAGTACTTC.

J is TRBJ1-1 and V is TRBV28; TRBD1 might be the D (5 bases). CDR1 is MDHEN and CDR2 is SYDVKM in the germline V gene. The CDR3 length is 16 residues. Trimming took off 5 bases at V and 5 bases at J, with 21 bases between the two ends. CDR3: CASSLFQTGWGTEAFF. CDR3 nucleotide sequence: TGTGCCAGCAGTCTCTTTCAAACAGGTTGGGGGACTGAAGCTTTCTTT.

The chain links TRBV7-9 to TRBJ1-1; D perhaps matches TRBD1 (6 bases). CDR1 and CDR2 (germline): SEHNR, FQNEAQ (reference sequence). Trimming removed 3 bases from V and 6 bases from J, with 20 bases in between. CDR3 length: 16 residues. The CDR3 DNA is TGTGCCAGCAGCTTTGTTGGGGGGGCAGGGAGGCCTGAAGCTTTCTTT. This translates into CASSFVGGAGRPEAFF.

V gene TRBV27 combines with J gene TRBJ2-7; D not certain. V lost 2 bases and J lost 0, with 11 bases in between. The CDR3 is 15 amino acids. Germline CDR1 reads MNHEY; CDR2 reads SMNVEV (reference sequence). The CDR3 region has the DNA TGTGCCAGCAGTTTAAGAGAACAAAGCTCCTACGAGCAGTACTTC. Its translation is CASSLREQSSYEQYF.

The chain links TRBV4-1 to TRBJ1-1; D call uncertain. CDR1 is MGHRA, CDR2 YSYEKL, per germline. The CDR3 loop spans 11 amino acids. With 2 bases removed from V and 8 bases from J, the gap between germline ends came to 6 bases. CDR3 sequence (DNA): TGCGCCAGCAGCCAAAACCGGGAAGCTTTCTTT. Translating it yields CASSQNREAFF.

The chain carries TRBV19 and TRBJ1-4; D might be TRBD1 (6 bases). The CDR3 has 14 amino acids. Trimming shortened V by 1 base and J by 8 bases, and 11 bases separated the two germline ends. Germline loops: CDR1 LNHDA, CDR2 SQIVND (reference sequence). In nucleotides, the CDR3 is TGTGCCAGTAGTATAGCCAGGGGCGCGGAAAAACTGTTTTTT. It specifies CASSIARGAEKLFF.

J is TRBJ2-7 and V is TRBV7-2; TRBD2 might be the D (5 bases). There are 14 residues in the CDR3. Germline V lookup: CDR1 SGHTA, CDR2 FQGNSA. Trimming pared 7 bases from V and 5 bases from J, leaving 18 bases between. The CDR3 DNA reads TGTGCCAGCATCTACCCCCCCCGGCGGGACGAGCAGTACTTC. This encodes CASIYPPRRDEQYF.

With respect to this clone: A read error may account for a junction end that differs from germline. CDR3 coding DNA: TGTGCCAGCAGCTACCGCCGGGGCGGGATTCAGATCTTC. This gives the protein CASSYRRGGIQIF. This rearrangement joins TRBV7-2 to TRBJ2-1; TRBD2 might be the D (6 bases). CDR1 is SGHTA, CDR2 FQGNSA, per germline. The CDR3 is made up of 13 amino acids.

This clone was seen only once. The rearrangement uses TRBV9 and TRBJ2-7, with D hard to call. V shed 4 bases and J shed 2 bases, with 10 bases lying between them. CDR1 and CDR2 (germline): SGDLS, YYNGEE. The CDR3 runs to 13 residues. CDR3 sequence (DNA): TGTGCCAGCAGCCCGACATCGGCCTACGAGCAGTACTTC. Translating it yields CASSPTSAYEQYF.

Of note for this clone: Other nucleotide sequences in the sample specify the same CDR3. V and J are TRBV11-2 and TRBJ1-4; D unresolved. Germline CDR1 is SGHAT and CDR2 is FQNNGV. V was cut by 3 bases and J by 7 bases, with 3 bases left in between. This CDR3 has 11 residues. The CDR3 spells CASSLGEKLFF. The CDR3 DNA is TGTGCCAGCAGCTTGGGTGAAAAACTGTTTTTT.

The V gene is TRBV29-1, the J gene TRBJ2-2; D remains ambiguous. Trimming shortened V by 4 bases and J by 1 base, and 7 bases separated the two germline ends. Germline CDR1 reads SQVTM; CDR2 reads ANQGSEA. The CDR3 totals 13 residues. CDR3 in DNA: TGCAGCGTTGGGGTAGTGAACACCGGGGAGCTGTTTTTT. Translating it yields CSVGVVNTGELFF.

This clone was seen just once. V usage is TRBV7-9 and J usage is TRBJ1-2; D might be TRBD1 (5 bases). This CDR3 has 12 amino acids. The germline CDR1 and CDR2 sequences are SEHNR and FQNEAQ (reference sequence). Trimming took off 6 bases at V and 6 bases at J, with 11 bases between the two ends. CDR3 sequence (DNA): TGTGCCAGCAGACAGGCCGGGGATGGCTACACCTTC. This translates into CASRQAGDGYTF.

The chain employs TRBV4-3 and TRBJ2-7; 7 positions agree with TRBD1. The CDR3 totals 12 residues. Trimming took 0 bases from V and 11 from J; bases not matched to a gene: 4. CDR1 is LGHNA, CDR2 YSLEER, per germline. DNA of the CDR3: TGCGCCAGCAGCCAAGATGGGACAGAGAAGTACTTC. This gives the protein CASSQDGTEKYF.

In DNA form, the CDR3 reads TGTGCCAGCGTGGGCTCCTATAATTCACCCCTCCACTTT. Translation gives CASVGSYNSPLHF. The chain uses TRBV27 and TRBJ1-6; no definite D call. V shed 8 bases and J shed 0 bases, with 5 bases lying between them. This CDR3 region has 13 residues. Germline V lookup: CDR1 MNHEY, CDR2 SMNVEV (reference sequence).